Below, one T cell receptor beta chain is given with its context. This CDR3 region has 16 residues. The V end lost 0 bases, the J end lost 0 bases, and 13 bases lay between the germline ends. Germline CDR1 is SGHRS and CDR2 is YFSETQ. This sample is part of a study of blood T cell repertoires in COVID-19. The wider study: Sites across the United States, Italy and Spain contributed samples from acute and convalescent COVID-19. PBMCs, B-cell-depleted T cells, or T cells provided the cDNA or gDNA that made up the material.

In the authors' methods: Cell counts per sample came from amplifying reference gene primers. The table came from immunoSEQ multiplex PCR; TCRdb's copy has only in-frame clones and leaves some out. Clone size and the V and J calls come from that table; the DNA yielded D and trimming. The sample carries approximately 100,000 clones, roughly 92% recorded once. This chain joins TRBV5-1 and TRBJ2-7, with D tentatively TRBD1 (6 bases). The clonotype originates from a man aged 50-59 years with active COVID-19. The material sequenced was peripheral blood. DNA of the CDR3: TGCGCCAGCAGCTTGGCAGGGGCAGGGAGCTCCTACGAGCAGTACTTC. Its protein product is CASSLAGAGSSYEQYF.